The 8 T cell receptor beta chains below all came from one sample that was sequenced in a study of blood T cell repertoires in COVID-19. This table comes from immunoSEQ multiplex PCR, and its TCRdb copy is limited to in-frame clones, with some not included. The sample lists about 150,000 clones; roughly 80% were seen once. The sequenced material came from peripheral blood. The source of these receptors is a human donor in a cohort sampled during active COVID-19.

V is TRBV2 and J is TRBJ2-7; TRBD1 matches 9 bases. The CDR3 consists of 15 residues. Germline V lookup: CDR1 SNHLY, CDR2 FYNNEI. The J segment lost 6 bases and the V segment lost 6 bases, leaving 12 bases of the junction unmatched. CDR3 in amino acids: CASSATGQGVGEQYF. CDR3 in DNA: TGTGCCAGCAGCGCAACGGGACAGGGCGTGGGCGAGCAGTACTTC.

J is TRBJ2-5 and V is TRBV6-2 or TRBV6-3, with 8 bases matching TRBD2. The CDR3 spans 17 residues. J lost 1 base, V lost 0 bases, and 7 bases had no gene match. Per germline, CDR1 MNHEY and CDR2 SVGEGT. The CDR3 is CASSYSRASGRQETQYF. The CDR3 DNA reads as TGTGCCAGCAGTTACTCGAGGGCTAGCGGGCGCCAAGAGACCCAGTACTTC.

As DNA, the CDR3 is TGTGCCAGCAGCGTAGGGCAGAACCTTCTCTATGGCTACACCTTC. This translates into CASSVGQNLLYGYTF. J is TRBJ1-2 and V is TRBV9; D is ambiguous. The V and J ends lost 0 bases and 4 bases respectively, with 13 bases between them. Germline values: CDR1 SGDLS, CDR2 YYNGEE. The CDR3 is 15 residues long.

V gene TRBV19 combines with J gene TRBJ1-5, with 8 nucleotides matching TRBD1. V lost 6 bases, J lost 2 bases, and 6 bases stayed unmatched. This CDR3 is built from 15 residues. Germline V gene sequence: CDR1 LNHDA, CDR2 SQIVND (reference sequence). The CDR3 DNA reads TGTGCCAGTAGCCCGACAGGGGTCGGCAATCAGCCCCAGCATTTT. Its translation: CASSPTGVGNQPQHF.

The J gene is TRBJ1-2, the V gene TRBV7-9, with TRBD1 identical over 11 bases. J lost 8 bases, V lost 4 bases, and 6 bases had no gene match. In germline, CDR1 is SEHNR, CDR2 FQNEAQ (reference sequence). The CDR3 length is 14 residues. The CDR3 DNA sequence: TGTGCCAGCAGCTCCTGGACAGGGGGCACGGGCTACACCTTC. Its protein is CASSSWTGGTGYTF.

The CDR3 is CAISDAGNYGYTF. The CDR3 coding sequence is TGTGCCATCAGTGACGCAGGGAACTATGGCTACACCTTC. J is TRBJ1-2 and V is TRBV10-3, with a weak D call TRBD1 (5 bases). Germline V lookup: CDR1 ENHRY, CDR2 SYGVKD. The CDR3 spans 13 residues. V lost 3 bases, J lost 2 bases, and 7 bases lay in between.

The gene calls are TRBV5-6 and TRBJ1-5; TRBD1 agrees at 7 bases. Germline assignment: CDR1 SGHDT and CDR2 YYEEEE. Trimming at V came to 0 bases and at J to 3 bases, leaving 3 bases not matched to a gene. CDR3 length equals 15 residues. CDR3 sequence: CASSLGGQLNQPQHF. The CDR3 DNA is TGTGCCAGCAGCTTGGGGGGACAGCTCAATCAGCCCCAGCATTTT. The full variable domain, its missing parts supplied by reference TRBV5-6 and TRBJ1-5, is DAGVTQSPTHLIKTRGQQVTLRCSPKSGHDTVSWYQQALGQGPQFIFQYYEEEERQRGNFPDRFSGHQFPNYSSELNVNALLLGDSALYLCASSLGGQLNQPQHFGDGTRLSIL.

The V gene is TRBV1, the J gene TRBJ2-7; the D call in the table, TRBD1, was not verified against the DNA. TRBV1 is a documented pseudogene. The length of the CDR3 is 15 residues. The DNA for the CDR3 is TGCACCAGCAGCCTTCACCGGGACAGAGGCTACGAGCAGTACTTC. As protein: CTSSLHRDRGYEQYF.